The clone carrying this T cell receptor beta chain was counted many times. What it binds is unknown. TCRdb fed the 5' RACE reads into MiXCR, producing one record per CDR3 protein. The table shows roughly 700,000 distinct CDR3 sequences, with roughly 19% occurring only once. The trim removed 4 bases at V and 5 bases at J, leaving 11 bases unmatched. The CDR3 totals 15 residues. Germline CDR1 reads DFQATT; CDR2 reads SNEGSKA (reference sequence). The data stem from a study of CD8 T cells in ankylosing spondylitis. Study findings and constraints: A motif of eight highly homologous TCR beta variants was seen as apparently characteristic of ankylosing spondylitis blood. A number of the motif variants had already been described in reactive arthritis synovial fluid and blood.

Sequenced input: blood, either unsorted or a sorted T cell fraction (not recorded which). This chain uses TRBV20-1 with TRBJ2-7; 10 positions match TRBD1. This TCR was sampled from a male donor with ankylosing spondylitis. The CDR3: CSATNRDRGTHEQYF. CDR3 nucleotide sequence: TGCAGTGCTACGAATCGGGACAGGGGTACTCACGAGCAGTACTTC.